This T cell receptor beta chain emerged from a study of T-cell reconstitution after alpha-beta-depleted transplantation in children. Study-level findings and limits: From surviving recipient T cells and thymic progenitors came the high day-60 TCRbeta diversity observed in some patients. Reported findings indicate that, about two months after transplant, alpha-beta T cells came from several hundred expanded clones, which were derived from non-depleted graft cells. Most T-cell counts and diversity one year after the transplant came from T cells that were newly produced.

V was clipped by 0 bases and J by 8 bases, with 13 bases between them. Germline V lookup: CDR1 LNHNV, CDR2 YYDKDF (reference sequence). CDR3 size: 15 residues. The TCRbeta library incorporated unique molecular identifiers. A single record per CDR3 protein comes from TCRdb applying MiXCR to the PCR reads. This table holds around 490,000 distinct CDR3 sequences, about an eighth found once. With respect to this clonotype: What it binds is not known.

This chain joins TRBV15 and TRBJ1-4; D is possibly TRBD1 (5 bases). The starting material was PBMCs, mostly from graft donor cells, obtained 180 days after TCRalphabeta/CD19-depleted stem cell transplant. This TCR was recovered from a female patient aged 2-9 years who had a stem cell transplant for aplastic anemia, so the T cells may come from the graft donor. The CDR3 DNA is TGTGCCACCAGCAGAGATGGGGACCGCCAGGAAAAACTGTTTTTT. This sequence encodes CATSRDGDRQEKLFF. Supplemented by reference TRBV15 and TRBJ1-4, the full variable domain reads DAMVIQNPRYQVTQFGKPVTLSCSQTLNHNVMYWYQQKSSQAPKLLFHYYDKDFNNEADTPDNFQSRRPNTSFCFLDIRSPGLGDTAMYLCATSRDGDRQEKLFFGSGTQLSVL.